This T cell receptor beta chain was sequenced for a study of cytomegalovirus exposure and HLA in healthy donors. The study, taken as a whole, reports: Most observed TCR sequences were rare, whereas some public TCRs were detected in many donors.

Germline CDR1 and CDR2: SGHNT and YYREEE (reference sequence). V was pared by 0 bases and J by 2 bases, with 4 bases of the junction left unmatched. This CDR3 is 15 amino acids long. With regard to this clone: No antigen is known for it.

Primers included in the PCR were 60 Vbeta and 13 Jbeta primers. Sequencing was performed with immunoSEQ multiplex PCR; in TCRdb, only in-frame clones are kept and a portion is missing. Among around 160,000 clones listed, 75% to 90% were seen once. This receptor was taken from a human donor in good health. The J gene is TRBJ2-7, the V gene TRBV5-4; 8 bases are shared with TRBD2. The sequencing sample was made of PBMCs. CDR3 bases: TGTGCCAGCAGCTTGGATACTAGCGGAACCTACGAGCAGTACTTC. Translating it yields CASSLDTSGTYEQYF.